This T cell receptor (beta chain) originates from a study of blood T cell repertoires in COVID-19. The cohort comprised adults aged roughly 18 to 95 years residing in about two dozen US areas. In the original analysis: Reference gene primer amplification in the assay estimated nucleated cell counts. The assay was immunoSEQ multiplex PCR, and TCRdb's table has in-frame clones only and misses some. V, J and clone size are those of that table, while D and trimming were read from the DNA. The sample carries about 200,000 clones, 89% recorded once. Losses at the gene ends were 0 bases for V and 4 bases for J; bases not matched to a gene: 6. This CDR3 has 15 residues. Germline V gene sequence: CDR1 SGHTA, CDR2 FQGNSA.

Sequenced material: PBMCs or T cells enriched from blood (not recorded which). This clonotype originated in a woman in her late teens or twenties who had recovered from COVID-19. V and J are TRBV7-2 and TRBJ2-7, with 7 positions matching TRBD1. DNA of the CDR3: TGTGCCAGCAGCTTAGCAGAAGGGGGCGGGTACGAGCAGTACTTC. This translates into CASSLAEGGGYEQYF. The full variable domain, rest sourced from reference TRBV7-2 and TRBJ2-7, is GAGVSQSPSNKVTEKGKDVELRCDPISGHTALYWYRQSLGQGLEFLIYFQGNSAPDKSGLPSDRFSAERTGGSVSTLTIQRTQQEDSAVYLCASSLAEGGGYEQYFGPGTRLTVT.